Given below is one TCR beta chain in context. The sample comes from a study of T-cell memory formation after mild COVID-19. After 5'RACE with constant-segment primers, TCR alpha and TCR beta cDNA libraries carrying sample barcodes and UMIs were obtained. TCRdb re-derived calls from the 5' RACE reads in MiXCR, one entry per CDR3 protein. Counted here are about 340,000 distinct CDR3 sequences, roughly 15% occurring once; the ten biggest clones make up more than 20%. The source is a man between 18 and 35 years old who had mild COVID-19 (a few samples of this study predate the infection). Cell type and time point are not known. Sequencing was done on a sample of PBMCs or a T cell subset sorted from them (not recorded which).

The CDR3 coding sequence is TGCAGTGCTGGACCGGCGGATACGCAGTATTTT. As protein: CSAGPADTQYF. The chain uses TRBV20-1 and TRBJ2-3; D uncertain. There are 11 residues in the CDR3. Germline V CDR1 and CDR2: DFQATT, SNEGSKA (reference sequence). V lost 5 bases and J 6 bases, leaving 9 bases between the germline ends.